These T cell receptor beta chains were read from a single sample in a study of spatial heterogeneity in lung cancer. In TCRdb, the 5' RACE reads were re-called with MiXCR into one record per CDR3 protein. Among some 87,000 distinct CDR3 sequences listed, 7% to 9% were seen once. The input for sequencing was PBMCs, taken at surgery. Source of these receptors: a male donor with early-stage non-small cell lung cancer. CDR3s include the opening cysteine and the closing phenylalanine or tryptophan. The D gene is left open where the match is weak. A row's size may be missing; if present it is once, few, many or a size class.

D gene	clone size	V gene	J gene	CDR3 protein
TRBD1	-	TRBV12-3/TRBV12-4	TRBJ1-6	CATRGTVNSPLHF
TRBD1	few	TRBV5-1	TRBJ2-2	CASSLDRGSTGELFF
-	-	TRBV28	TRBJ2-1	CASSTKQGLDYNEQFF
-	few	TRBV20-1	TRBJ1-2	CSAKTTGNYGYTF
-	many	TRBV6-2/TRBV6-3	TRBJ2-7	CASSYSRTAYEQYF
-	few	TRBV12-3/TRBV12-4	TRBJ2-1	CASSLGPLSKANEQFF
TRBD1	-	TRBV5-1	TRBJ2-7	CASSRTGEAYEQYF
-	few	TRBV7-9	TRBJ1-2	CASSPYGTANYGYTF
-	few	TRBV5-1	TRBJ1-6	CASSWGTPNNSPLHF
-	few	TRBV5-1	TRBJ2-7	CASSLDKVTGWYEQYF
TRBD1	many	TRBV11-2	TRBJ2-7	CASSWDRGTYEQYF
-	few	TRBV29-1	TRBJ1-2	CSVGPQAGPTNYGYTF
-	-	TRBV12-3/TRBV12-4	TRBJ2-1	CASSFPGAGDEQFF
-	many	TRBV2	TRBJ2-3	CASTPLSVRDTQYF
-	many	TRBV3-1	TRBJ2-1	CASSQDGAGYNEQFF
-	-	TRBV29-1	TRBJ1-5	CSVGDRGGNQPQHF
TRBD1	few	TRBV10-3	TRBJ2-3	CAIRTGGASDTQYF
-	-	TRBV28	TRBJ2-1	CASSLYSSLGNEQFF
-	-	TRBV7-8	TRBJ2-3	CASSSRGAVTDTQYF
-	many	TRBV6-6	TRBJ1-1	CASSRSGSEAFF
-	many	TRBV7-9	TRBJ2-5	CASSLFSGQETQYF
-	-	TRBV6-2/TRBV6-3	TRBJ2-2	CASSYTRHDTGELFF
-	many	TRBV12-3/TRBV12-4	TRBJ2-2	CASSLRTGELFF
TRBD1	many	TRBV20-1	TRBJ1-2	CSASPLGQAGLGYTF
-	many	TRBV6-5	TRBJ2-6	CASSPSQGKAANVLTF
-	-	TRBV20-1	TRBJ2-3	CSAGVQADTQYF
-	many	TRBV5-1	TRBJ2-3	CASSLESGTDTQYF
-	few	TRBV12-3/TRBV12-4	TRBJ2-2	CASSFSSQGTGELFF
-	few	TRBV20-1	TRBJ2-6	CSARGGVLANVLTF
-	few	TRBV5-1	TRBJ2-5	CASSLGPIGTQYF
-	few	TRBV25-1	TRBJ2-5	CATGRVGQETQYF
-	-	TRBV11-1	TRBJ2-5	CASSLRTDQETQYF
-	few	TRBV11-2	TRBJ2-2	CASSPQVGELFF
TRBD2	-	TRBV20-1	TRBJ2-3	CSANGLAGDTDTQYF
-	-	TRBV20-1	TRBJ1-5	CSAKQGGEPQHF
-	-	TRBV27	TRBJ1-2	CASRLQGGYGYTF
-	many	TRBV20-1	TRBJ2-3	CSVNIGAGTDTQYF